This is a list of T cell receptor beta chains from one sample in a study of CD8+CD57+ T cells in acquired aplastic anemia. TCRdb redid the calling of the reads with MiXCR, one entry per CDR3 protein. Of about 400,000 distinct CDR3 sequences listed, roughly 64% are singletons. Sequenced: sorted CD4+, CD8+, or CD8+CD57+ T cells (not recorded which) from PBMCs. The receptors derive from a human donor in good health, serving as a control. The CDR3 runs from the conserved cysteine through the conserved F or W. D genes are given only for firm matches. Not every row has a clone size; where given, it reads once, few, many or a size class.

V gene	clone size	J gene	D gene	CDR3 DNA	CDR3 protein
TRBV14	NA	TRBJ2-1	TRBD2	TGTGCCAGCAGCCACGTGGGACAAGCGGGGGGCATCACGCTCGATGAGCAGTTCTTC	CASSHVGQAGGITLDEQFF
TRBV7-2	NA	TRBJ2-5	NA	TGTGCCAGCAGCTTAGGGGGTGCTAACGAGGAGACCCAGTACTTC	CASSLGGANEETQYF
TRBV7-2	NA	TRBJ2-7	NA	TGTGCCAGCAGCAAGAATCCAGGGAGGTACTCCGAACAGTACTTC	CASSKNPGRYSEQYF
TRBV11-2	NA	TRBJ1-5	NA	TGTGCCAGCAGCTCATCCAAGGGGAATCAGCCCCAGCATTTT	CASSSSKGNQPQHF
TRBV3-1	many	TRBJ1-3	NA	TGTGCCAGCAGCCAAGAACTTAGCTCTGGAAACACCATATATTTT	CASSQELSSGNTIYF
TRBV7-2	many	TRBJ2-5	NA	TGTGCCAGCAGCCGGACTGAAGAGACCCAGTACTTC	CASSRTEETQYF
TRBV4-1	few	TRBJ1-6	NA	NA	CASSVGNEQYFGPGLGSPLHF
TRBV25-1	NA	TRBJ2-6	NA	TGTGCCAGCAGTGAATTACAGGCCTCAGGGGCCAACGTCCAGACTTTT	CASSELQASGANVQTF
TRBV20-1	NA	TRBJ1-1	NA	TGCAGTGCTAGGGAGAGGAACACTGAAGCTTTCTTC	CSARERNTEAFF
TRBV2	NA	TRBJ2-3	TRBD1	TGTGCCGGCACCATGGACAGGGGTTCCTATAATTCACCCCTGCACTTT	CAGTMDRGSYNSPLHF
TRBV10-3	NA	TRBJ1-2	TRBD1	TGTGCCATCAGCCGGGACAGCAGGAACTATGGCTACACCTTC	CAISRDSRNYGYTF
TRBV29-1	NA	TRBJ2-1	TRBD2	TGCAGCGTAGGACTAGCGCGTGAGCAGTTCTTC	CSVGLAREQFF
TRBV7-9	NA	TRBJ1-2	NA	TGTGCCAGCAGCGTAGGCAGAAACGATGGCTACACCACCTTC	CASSVGRNDGYTTF
TRBV10-3	NA	TRBJ2-5	TRBD2	TGTGCCAGCAGCGTCCCCGCGGGGGGGACAGAGACCCAGTACTTC	CASSVPAGGTETQYF
TRBV7-2	NA	TRBJ2-7	NA	TGTGCCAGCAGCTTATTGGGACAAGGGTCACCCCTCCACTTC	CASSLLGQGSPLHF
TRBV7-9	NA	TRBJ1-1	NA	TGTGCCAGCAGCTTTGTGGCCGAGGAGTACACTGGAGATTTCTTT	CASSFVAEEYTGDFF
TRBV10-3	NA	TRBJ1-3	NA	TGTGCCATCAGTGCGGTCCGGCACTCTGGAAACACCATATATTTT	CAISAVRHSGNTIYF
TRBV9	NA	TRBJ2-4	TRBD2	TGTGCCAGCAGCGTTAGCGGGGGGCCAGGGGCCAAAAACATTCAGTACTTC	CASSVSGGPGAKNIQYF
TRBV4-1	many	TRBJ2-5	TRBD1	TGCGCCAGCAGCCAAGGACAGGGGGCCTGGGAGACCCAGTACTTC	CASSQGQGAWETQYF
TRBV10-3	NA	TRBJ1-2	NA	TGTGCCAGCAGTTACAATCGGCACTCTGGAAACACCTTC	CASSYNRHSGNTF
TRBV7-2	NA	TRBJ1-4	NA	TGTGCCAGCAGCTCAACGACTGGCGGTGAAGAACTGTTTTTT	CASSSTTGGEELFF
TRBV7-2	NA	TRBJ2-7	NA	TGTGCCAGCAGCTTAGGGACCGACCACAGGCCACGAGACTACTTC	CASSLGTDHRPRDYF
TRBV20-1	NA	TRBJ1-4	NA	TGCAGTGCTGGAGACTCAGGGCTTAATGAAAAACTGTTTTTT	CSAGDSGLNEKLFF
TRBV2	NA	TRBJ1-4	TRBD1	TGTGCCAGCTCCGGGACAGGGGTAGAAAAACTGTTTTTT	CASSGTGVEKLFF
TRBV24-1	few	TRBJ2-7	NA	TGTGCCACCAGTGATTTCTCCGAGCAGTACTTC	CATSDFSEQYF
TRBV7-2	once	TRBJ1-2	NA	TGCGCCAGCAGCTTGGGGGACACGAACTATGGCTACACCTTC	CASSLGDTNYGYTF
TRBV7-2	once	TRBJ1-1	NA	TGTGCCGGCAGCCCCCGAAGGGGAGACACTGAAGCTTTC	CAGSPRRGDTEAF
TRBV11-2	many	TRBJ1-1	TRBD1	TGTGCCAGCAGCGATCTGGGACAGGGTTGGACTGAAGCTTTCTTT	CASSDLGQGWTEAFF
TRBV9	once	TRBJ2-7	NA	TGTGCCAGCAGCCTGGGCGCAGGTCACGCATACCTGCAGTACTTC	CASSLGAGHAYLQYF
TRBV5-1	NA	TRBJ2-5	TRBD1	TGCGCCAGCCGACAGGGGGTCAACACTGAGTACTTC	CASRQGVNTEYF
TRBV7-2	NA	TRBJ2-3	NA	TGTGCCAGCAGCTTGGATACAGCCTCAGATACGCAGTATTTT	CASSLDTASDTQYF
TRBV3-1	NA	TRBJ2-1	TRBD2	TGTGCCAGCAGCCAGAGCGGGGGGCCCCACAATGAGCAGTTCTTC	CASSQSGGPHNEQFF
TRBV25-1	many	TRBJ2-1	NA	TGTGCCAGCAGGGAACGGGCTTCTCGGGGGGCACTGTACAATGAGCAGTTCTTC	CASRERASRGALYNEQFF
TRBV14	NA	TRBJ1-2	NA	TGTGCCAGCAGCCAACGGGGGGCGGACTATGATGGCTCCTTC	CASSQRGADYDGSF
TRBV5-6	NA	TRBJ2-2	TRBD1	TGTGCCATCAGCCCATACCCACTCAGGACAGGGACGAACACCGGGGAGCTGTTTTTT	CAISPYPLRTGTNTGELFF
TRBV7-6	NA	TRBJ2-1	NA	TGTGCCAGCAGCTTAGCGGGGATTCTAAACAATGAGCAGTTCTTC	CASSLAGILNNEQFF
TRBV20-1	NA	TRBJ1-1	NA	TGCAGTGCTAGTGGCCAGATGAACACTGAAGCTTTCTTT	CSASGQMNTEAFF
TRBV7-9	few	TRBJ1-2	NA	TGTGCCAGCAGCTTAACGTCCCTTACGAGTGGCTACACCTTC	CASSLTSLTSGYTF
TRBV20-1	NA	TRBJ2-5	NA	TGCAGTGCTAGAGATGCAGGGGAGTATGCCCAGTACTTC	CSARDAGEYAQYF
TRBV20-1	many	TRBJ2-5	TRBD2	TGCAGTGCTTCCCCCGGACTAGCGGGGCCTTCAGGGACCCAGTACTTC	CSASPGLAGPSGTQYF
TRBV2	NA	TRBJ1-1	TRBD1	TGTGCCAGCAGTGAACGAGGGACAGGGGCATGGACTGAAGCTTTCTTT	CASSERGTGAWTEAFF
TRBV5-5	once	TRBJ1-6	NA	TGTGCCAGCAGCTTAGAAGCACAGGATTCACCCCTCCACTTT	CASSLEAQDSPLHF
TRBV27	many	TRBJ2-5	TRBD2	TGTGCCAGCAGTTTATGGCGGGGGGGCGGGGAGGAGACCCAGTACTTC	CASSLWRGGGEETQYF
TRBV2	once	TRBJ1-2	TRBD1	TGTGCCAGCAGTGAAGAGAGGGGGCTTGGCTACACCTTC	CASSEERGLGYTF
TRBV2	NA	TRBJ1-1	NA	TGTGCCAGCAGTGAACGGCGTGGGAACACTGAAGCTTTCTTT	CASSERRGNTEAFF
TRBV4-3	NA	TRBJ2-5	TRBD2	TGCGCCAGCAGCCAAGGGCGGAGGGAGGGGACCCGGTACTTC	CASSQGRREGTRYF
TRBV29-1	NA	TRBJ1-3	TRBD1	TGCAGTGCTAGATCGGCCACAGGGGGCCACACCATATATTTT	CSARSATGGHTIYF
TRBV19	many	TRBJ2-2	NA	TGTGCCAGTAGTCTGGACTACTCCGGGGAGCTGTTTTTT	CASSLDYSGELFF
TRBV7-3	NA	TRBJ2-7	NA	TGTGCCAGCAGCTTAACGGGCGGGGAGCTGGTTTTTGGATTC	CASSLTGGELVFGF
TRBV12-3/TRBV12-4	NA	TRBJ2-5	NA	TGTGCCAGCACTTCGACTCTAGCGCAGGGGACCCAGTACTTC	CASTSTLAQGTQYF
TRBV5-1	NA	TRBJ1-6	NA	TGTGCCAGCAGGGGAGTAGGGACATACTATAATTCACCCCTCCACTTT	CASRGVGTYYNSPLHF
TRBV12-3/TRBV12-4	NA	TRBJ1-1	NA	TGTGCCAGCATAACCGAAGTTGGGAACACTGAAGCTTTCTTT	CASITEVGNTEAFF
TRBV6-1	NA	TRBJ2-7	TRBD1	TGTGCCAGCAACCCACCTTCCGGGACAGGAGTGTACTACGAGCAGTACTTC	CASNPPSGTGVYYEQYF
TRBV20-1	NA	TRBJ2-7	NA	TGCAGTGCCATCCCAGAGAAGGGGCGAAGGTCCTACGAGCAGTACTTC	CSAIPEKGRRSYEQYF
TRBV25-1	NA	TRBJ2-5	TRBD2	TGTGCCAGCAGTGAGGCTAGCGGGGTCGGAGAGACCCAGTACTTC	CASSEASGVGETQYF
TRBV20-1	many	TRBJ2-3	NA	TGCAGTGCTAACACTCCGGGGTCAGATACGCAGTATTTT	CSANTPGSDTQYF
TRBV5-1	NA	TRBJ1-2	NA	TGCGCCAGCAGCTTGGCCGCGAGCAGGAGTGGCTACACCTTC	CASSLAASRSGYTF
TRBV24-1	NA	TRBJ1-2	NA	TGTGCCACCAGTGATTTGGGCAGGGGCACGGAACAAGAGACCCAGAACTTC	CATSDLGRGTEQETQNF
TRBV5-1	NA	TRBJ2-2	TRBD1	TGTGCCAGGAGCAGGGGGCTTGACGCCGGGGAGCTGTTTTTT	CARSRGLDAGELFF